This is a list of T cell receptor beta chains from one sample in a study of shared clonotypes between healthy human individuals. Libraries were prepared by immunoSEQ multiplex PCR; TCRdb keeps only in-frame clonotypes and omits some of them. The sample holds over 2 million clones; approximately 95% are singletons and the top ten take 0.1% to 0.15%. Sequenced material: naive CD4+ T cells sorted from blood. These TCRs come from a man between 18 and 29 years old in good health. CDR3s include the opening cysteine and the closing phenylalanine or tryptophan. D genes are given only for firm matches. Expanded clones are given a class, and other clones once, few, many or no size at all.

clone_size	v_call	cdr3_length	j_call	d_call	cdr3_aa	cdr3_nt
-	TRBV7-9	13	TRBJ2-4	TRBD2	CASSLAGREAQYF	TGTGCCAGCAGCTTAGCAGGGAGGGAGGCTCAGTACTTC
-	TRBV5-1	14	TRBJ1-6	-	CASSLGGYNSPLHF	TGCGCCAGCAGCTTGGGCGGGTATAATTCACCCCTCCACTTT
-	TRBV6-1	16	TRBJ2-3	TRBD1	CASSETGTGVRGTQYF	TGTGCCAGCAGTGAAACCGGGACAGGGGTACGAGGTACGCAGTATTTT
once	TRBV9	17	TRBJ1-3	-	CASSVPSFTSSGNTIYF	TGTGCCAGCAGCGTTCCAAGTTTTACCAGCTCTGGAAACACCATATATTTT
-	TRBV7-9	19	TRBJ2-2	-	CASSPELAGLKWDTGELFF	TGTGCCAGCAGCCCCGAGCTGGCGGGGTTAAAGTGGGACACCGGGGAGCTGTTTTTT
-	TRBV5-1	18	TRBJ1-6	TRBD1	CASSLAGTGSSYNSPLHF	TGCGCCAGCAGCTTGGCGGGGACAGGGAGCTCCTATAATTCACCCCTCCACTTT
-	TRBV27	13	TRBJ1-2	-	CASSSFGTYGYTF	TGTGCCAGCAGTTCCTTCGGGACATATGGCTACACCTTC
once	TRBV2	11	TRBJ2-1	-	CASRPEDEQFF	TGTGCCAGCAGACCGGAGGATGAGCAGTTCTTC
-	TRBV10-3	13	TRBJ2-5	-	CAIRGGLEETQYF	TGTGCCATCAGGGGGGGGCTAGAGGAGACCCAGTACTTC
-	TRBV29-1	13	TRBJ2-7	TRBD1	CSAQDRGPYEQYF	TGCAGCGCCCAGGACAGGGGGCCCTACGAGCAGTACTTC
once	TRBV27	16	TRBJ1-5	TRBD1	CASSPYRGQGNQPQHF	TGTGCCAGCAGTCCATACAGGGGGCAGGGCAATCAGCCCCAGCATTTT
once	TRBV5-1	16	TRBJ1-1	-	CASSGSGAGPNTEAFF	TGCGCCAGCAGCGGTTCCGGGGCGGGACCGAACACTGAAGCTTTCTTT
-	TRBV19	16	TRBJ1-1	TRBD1	CASSINRGTANTEAFF	TGTGCCAGTAGTATTAACCGCGGGACAGCGAACACTGAAGCTTTCTTT
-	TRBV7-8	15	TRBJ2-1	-	CASSTSFGSYNEQFF	TGTGCCAGCAGCACTTCTTTCGGTTCTTACAATGAGCAGTTCTTC
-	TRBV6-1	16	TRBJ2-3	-	CASSGRGAQLTDTQYF	TGTGCCAGCAGTGGACGGGGGGCCCAGCTGACAGATACGCAGTATTTT
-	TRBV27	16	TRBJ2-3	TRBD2	CASSGWTSGGSDTQYF	TGTGCCAGCAGTGGCTGGACTAGCGGGGGATCGGATACGCAGTATTTT
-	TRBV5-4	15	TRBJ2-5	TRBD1	CASSLAEGAWETQYF	TGTGCCAGCAGCTTGGCAGAGGGGGCCTGGGAGACCCAGTACTTC
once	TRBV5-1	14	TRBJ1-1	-	CASSLDQGAPEAFF	TGCGCCAGCAGCTTGGACCAGGGTGCTCCTGAAGCTTTCTTT
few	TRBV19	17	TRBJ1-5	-	CASSPGFLGRSNQPQHF	TGTGCCAGTAGTCCCGGATTCTTGGGGAGGAGCAATCAGCCCCAGCATTTT
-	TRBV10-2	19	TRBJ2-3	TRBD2	CASSESDVGLAGRADTQYF	TGCGCCAGCAGTGAGTCCGACGTGGGACTAGCGGGGAGAGCAGATACGCAGTATTTT
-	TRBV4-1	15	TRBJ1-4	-	CASSQAGLKREKLFF	TGCGCCAGCAGCCAAGCAGGGCTAAAACGTGAAAAACTGTTTTTT
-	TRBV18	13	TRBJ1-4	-	CATHVGANEKLFF	TGTGCCACACACGTGGGAGCTAATGAAAAACTGTTTTTT
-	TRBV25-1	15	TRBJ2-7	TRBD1	CASSTGQGASYEQYF	TGTGCCAGCAGTACGGGACAGGGGGCCTCCTACGAGCAGTACTTC
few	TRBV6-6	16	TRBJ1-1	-	CASSYDGRGVNTEAFF	TGTGCCAGCAGTTACGATGGCCGGGGGGTGAACACTGAAGCTTTCTTT
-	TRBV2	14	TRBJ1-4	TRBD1	CASRGDRANEKLFF	TGTGCCAGCAGAGGAGACAGGGCTAATGAAAAACTGTTTTTT
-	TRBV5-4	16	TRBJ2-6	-	CASSLARSTGANVLTF	TGTGCCAGCAGCTTGGCTAGGTCAACCGGGGCCAACGTCCTGACTTTC
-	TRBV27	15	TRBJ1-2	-	CASRADRNANYGYTF	TGTGCCAGCAGGGCGGACAGAAACGCTAACTATGGCTACACCTTC
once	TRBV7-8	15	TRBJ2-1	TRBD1	CASSPFRGLYNEQFF	TGTGCCAGCAGCCCCTTTAGGGGGCTCTACAATGAGCAGTTCTTC
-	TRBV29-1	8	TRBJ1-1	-	CSVAGAFF	TGCAGCGTTGCGGGAGCTTTCTTT
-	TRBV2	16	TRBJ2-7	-	CASRRLGAQDSYEQYF	TGTGCCAGCAGGAGACTAGGTGCCCAAGACTCCTACGAGCAGTACTTC
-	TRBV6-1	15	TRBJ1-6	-	CASSESETYNSPLHF	TGTGCCAGCTCCGAGTCGGAAACATATAATTCACCCCTCCACTTT
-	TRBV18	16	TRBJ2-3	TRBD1	CASSSGQGASSDTQYF	TGTGCCAGCTCATCCGGACAGGGGGCTTCTTCAGATACGCAGTATTTT
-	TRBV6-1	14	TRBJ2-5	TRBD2	CASSAGRGVETQYF	TGTGCCAGCAGCGCGGGGCGGGGGGTCGAGACCCAGTACTTC
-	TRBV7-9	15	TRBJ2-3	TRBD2	CASSGLAGSTDTQYF	TGTGCCAGCAGCGGACTAGCGGGGAGCACAGATACGCAGTATTTT
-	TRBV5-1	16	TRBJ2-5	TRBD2	CASSLEPAGGSETQYF	TGCGCCAGCAGCTTGGAACCAGCGGGGGGCTCAGAGACCCAGTACTTC
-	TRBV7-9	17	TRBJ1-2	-	CASSPGPGIGLNYGYTF	TGTGCCAGCAGCCCAGGACCGGGGATCGGGCTCAACTATGGCTACACCTTC
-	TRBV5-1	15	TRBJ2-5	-	CASSWRGSLQETQYF	TGCGCCAGCAGCTGGCGGGGCAGCCTCCAAGAGACCCAGTACTTC
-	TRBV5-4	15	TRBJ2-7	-	CASSLVQGGLNEQYF	TGTGCCAGCAGCTTAGTGCAGGGAGGACTTAACGAGCAGTACTTC
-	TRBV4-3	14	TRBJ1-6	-	CASSQARSNSPLHF	TGCGCCAGCAGCCAGGCCAGGTCTAATTCACCCCTCCACTTT
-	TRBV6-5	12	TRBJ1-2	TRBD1	CASSTRQGRYTF	TGTGCCAGCAGTACCAGACAGGGCCGCTACACCTTC
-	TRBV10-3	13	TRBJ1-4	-	CAISESLLEKLFF	TGTGCCATCAGTGAAAGTCTCCTGGAAAAACTGTTTTTT
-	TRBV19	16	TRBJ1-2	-	CASSPPSGQSTAGYTF	TGTGCCAGTAGCCCCCCGTCAGGCCAAAGCACGGCGGGCTACACCTTC
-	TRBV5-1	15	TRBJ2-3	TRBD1	CASSERQGATDTQYF	TGCGCCAGCAGCGAACGACAGGGGGCTACAGATACGCAGTATTTT
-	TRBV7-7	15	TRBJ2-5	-	CASSRAPQGLETQYF	TGTGCTAGCAGCCGAGCCCCACAGGGTCTTGAGACCCAGTACTTC
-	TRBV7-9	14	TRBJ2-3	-	CASGVSSTTDTQYF	TGTGCCAGCGGGGTCTCCTCCACCACAGATACGCAGTATTTT
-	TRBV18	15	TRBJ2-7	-	CASSPTREPTNEQYF	TGTGCCAGCTCACCAACGAGGGAACCAACTAACGAGCAGTACTTC
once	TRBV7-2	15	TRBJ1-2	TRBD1	CASSLSGTANYGYTF	TGTGCCAGCAGCTTATCCGGGACAGCTAACTATGGCTACACCTTC
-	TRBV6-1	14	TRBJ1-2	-	CASSQGMGEGGYTF	TGTGCCAGCAGCCAGGGGATGGGGGAGGGTGGCTACACCTTC